This TCR beta chain was recovered during a study of regulatory T cells in long-lasting Graves disease. Study-wide context: The definition of persistent Graves' disease was over 5 years of antithyroid drugs with positive TSH receptor antibodies.

Through Arm-PCR of CDR3 regions and iRepertoire HTBI primers, TCR beta libraries were built. Authors' analysis steps: Spanning all samples, the identified segments comprised around 62 TRBV and over 13 TRBJ. Using its own MiXCR run on the multiplex PCR reads, TCRdb lists one record per CDR3 protein. The authors' filters were not applied to this entry. The top ten clones hold around 13% of a sample with about 460,000 distinct CDR3 sequences, about 20% of them seen once. As to time point: persistent/refractory GD, antithyroid drugs over 5 years with positive TRAb. Isolated PBMC RNA provided the starting material for the TCR library. Study-level results: Comparison showed that persistent patients shared more public clonotypes (2,741) than new patients (966). Segments TRBV28, TRBJ1-2 and TRBJ2-5 showed preferential usage in persistent disease.

Germline V gene lookup returns CDR1 SNHLY and CDR2 FYNNEI. The V end was cut by 8 bases, the J end by 0 bases, with 5 bases between. This CDR3 spans 11 amino acids. This clonotype was counted a few times. The antigen remains unidentified. This TCR was recovered from a female donor with Graves disease. The gene calls are TRBV2 and TRBJ2-7; D is uncertain. The sample here was peripheral blood mononuclear cells (PBMCs), taken when the disease was refractory, from a patient treated with antithyroid drugs. DNA of the CDR3: TGTGCCAGCGAGGTCTCCTACGAGCAGTACTTC. Residues: CASEVSYEQYF.